This T cell receptor (beta chain) was recorded in a study of T cell repertoires in cytomegalovirus infection. The overall study: CMV epitopes, recently identified HLA-C-restricted and well-studied HLA-B-restricted, were used. Through public TCR beta signatures, both CMV infection and matching HLA type were indicated. Study-level points and caveats: The study found HLA-C-restricted CMV-specific TCR beta clonotypes dominating the ex vivo response. Cumulative frequency of public TCR beta families picked out carriers of CMV plus the relevant HLA.

V lost 2 bases, J lost 12 bases, and 14 bases lay in between. Germline V lookup: CDR1 MNHEY, CDR2 SMNVEV (reference sequence). CDR3 length: 13 residues. Notes on this clonotype: Its antigen is as yet unknown.

TCRdb re-analysed the reads in MiXCR, keeping a single row per CDR3 protein. The sample has around 100,000 distinct CDR3 sequences, around 40% seen once. The starting material was CD8+ T cells from cultured PBMCs, obtained from culture after CMV antigen stimulation. The source of this sequence is a human donor in good health (CMV status not recorded). Some clones in this sample may be carry-over from other donors' samples. The chain uses TRBV27 and TRBJ2-1; no firm D call. The CDR3 reads CASSLSSASGQFF. CDR3 coding DNA: TGTGCCAGCAGTTTAAGCTCCGCCTCAGGGCAGTTCTTC.